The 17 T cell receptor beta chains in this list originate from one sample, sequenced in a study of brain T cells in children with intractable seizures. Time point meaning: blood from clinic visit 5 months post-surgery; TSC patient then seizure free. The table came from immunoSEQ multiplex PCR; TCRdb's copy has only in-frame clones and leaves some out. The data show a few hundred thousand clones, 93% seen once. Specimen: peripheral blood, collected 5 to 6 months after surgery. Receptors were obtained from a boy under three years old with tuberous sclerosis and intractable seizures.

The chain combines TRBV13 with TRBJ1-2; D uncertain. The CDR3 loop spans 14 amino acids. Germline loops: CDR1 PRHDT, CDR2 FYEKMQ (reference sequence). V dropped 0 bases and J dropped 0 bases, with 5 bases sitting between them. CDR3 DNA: TGTGCCAGCAGCTTAGGGGAATCTAACTATGGCTACACCTTC. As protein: CASSLGESNYGYTF.

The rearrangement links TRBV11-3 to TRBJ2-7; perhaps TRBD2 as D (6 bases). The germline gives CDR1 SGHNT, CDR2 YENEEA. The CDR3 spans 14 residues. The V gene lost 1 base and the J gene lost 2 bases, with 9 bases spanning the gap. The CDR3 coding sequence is TGTGCCAGCAGCTTAGCGGGGGACCCCTACGAGCAGTACTTC. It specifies CASSLAGDPYEQYF.

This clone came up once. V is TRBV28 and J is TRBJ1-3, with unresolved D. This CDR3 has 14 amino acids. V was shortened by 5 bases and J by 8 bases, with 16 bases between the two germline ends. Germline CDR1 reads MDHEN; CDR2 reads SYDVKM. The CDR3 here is CASSTGIRADTIYF. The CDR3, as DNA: TGTGCCAGCAGTACCGGTATCCGGGCTGACACCATATATTTT.

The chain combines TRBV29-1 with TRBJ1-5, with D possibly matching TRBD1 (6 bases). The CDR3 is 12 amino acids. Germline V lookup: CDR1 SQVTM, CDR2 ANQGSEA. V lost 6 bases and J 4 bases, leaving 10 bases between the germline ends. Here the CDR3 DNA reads TGCAGCGTCGCGGACAGAAATCAGCCCCAGCATTTT. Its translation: CSVADRNQPQHF. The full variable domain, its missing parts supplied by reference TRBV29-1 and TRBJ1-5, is SAVISQKPSRDICQRGTSLTIQCQVDSQVTMMFWYRQQPGQSLTLIATANQGSEATYESGFVIDKFPISRPNLTFSTLTVSNMSPEDSSIYLCSVADRNQPQHFGDGTRLSIL.

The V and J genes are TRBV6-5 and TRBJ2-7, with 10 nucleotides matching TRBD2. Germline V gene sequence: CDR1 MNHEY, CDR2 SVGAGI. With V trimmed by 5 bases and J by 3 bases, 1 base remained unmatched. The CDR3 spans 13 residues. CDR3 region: CASSRTSGYEQYF. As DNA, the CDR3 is TGTGCCAGCAGTCGGACTAGCGGCTACGAGCAGTACTTC.

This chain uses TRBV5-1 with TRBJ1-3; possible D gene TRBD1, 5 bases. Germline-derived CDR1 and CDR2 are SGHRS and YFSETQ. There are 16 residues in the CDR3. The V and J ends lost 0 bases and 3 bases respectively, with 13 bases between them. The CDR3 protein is CASSLAGGGNGNTIYF. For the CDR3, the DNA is TGCGCCAGCAGCTTGGCCGGCGGGGGAAATGGAAACACCATATATTTT.

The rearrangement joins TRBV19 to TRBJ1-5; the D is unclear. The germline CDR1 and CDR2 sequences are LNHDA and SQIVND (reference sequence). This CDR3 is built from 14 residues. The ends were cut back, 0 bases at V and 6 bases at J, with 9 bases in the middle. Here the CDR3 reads CASSIDLPSQPQHF. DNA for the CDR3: TGTGCCAGTAGTATAGATCTCCCGTCTCAGCCCCAGCATTTT.

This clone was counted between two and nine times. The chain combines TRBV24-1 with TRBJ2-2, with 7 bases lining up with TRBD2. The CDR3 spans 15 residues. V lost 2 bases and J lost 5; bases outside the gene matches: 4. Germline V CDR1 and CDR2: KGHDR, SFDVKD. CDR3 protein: CATSDWEGRTGELFF. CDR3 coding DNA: TGTGCCACCAGTGATTGGGAGGGCCGGACCGGGGAGCTGTTTTTT.

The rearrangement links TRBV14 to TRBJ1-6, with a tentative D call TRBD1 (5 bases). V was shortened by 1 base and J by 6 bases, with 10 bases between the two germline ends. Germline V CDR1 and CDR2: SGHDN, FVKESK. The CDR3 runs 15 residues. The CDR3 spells CASSQAGKGNSPLHF. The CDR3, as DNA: TGTGCCAGCAGCCAAGCAGGGAAGGGTAATTCACCCCTCCACTTT.

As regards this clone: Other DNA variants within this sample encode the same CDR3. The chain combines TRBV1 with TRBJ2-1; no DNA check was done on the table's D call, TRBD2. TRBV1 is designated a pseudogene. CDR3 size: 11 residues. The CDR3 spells CTSSQDPVRFF. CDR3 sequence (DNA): TGCACCAGCAGCCAAGATCCGGTACGATTCTTC.

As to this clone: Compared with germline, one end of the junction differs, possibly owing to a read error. The CDR3 protein is CASSIQAGTQETQYF. The CDR3 DNA follows: TGTGCTAGCAGCATCCAAGCGGGGACCCAAGAGACCCAGTACTTC. The J gene is TRBJ2-5, the V gene TRBV7-7; 7 nucleotides agree with TRBD2. CDR1 is SSHAT and CDR2 is FNYEAQ in the germline V gene (reference sequence). This CDR3 spans 15 amino acids.

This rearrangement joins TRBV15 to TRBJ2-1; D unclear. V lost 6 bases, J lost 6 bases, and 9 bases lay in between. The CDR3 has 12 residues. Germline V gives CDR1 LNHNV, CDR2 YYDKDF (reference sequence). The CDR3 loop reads CATSEHPNEQFF. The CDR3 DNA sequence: TGTGCCACCAGTGAGCACCCCAATGAGCAGTTCTTC. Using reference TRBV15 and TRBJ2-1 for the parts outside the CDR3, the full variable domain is DAMVIQNPRYQVTQFGKPVTLSCSQTLNHNVMYWYQQKSSQAPKLLFHYYDKDFNNEADTPDNFQSRRPNTSFCFLDIRSPGLGDTAMYLCATSEHPNEQFFGPGTRLTVL.

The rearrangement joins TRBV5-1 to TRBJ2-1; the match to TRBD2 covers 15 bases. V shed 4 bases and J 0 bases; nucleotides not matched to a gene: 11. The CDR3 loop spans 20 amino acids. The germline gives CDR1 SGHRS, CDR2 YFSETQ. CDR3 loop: CASSPNPGTSGRISYNEQFF. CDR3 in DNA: TGCGCCAGCAGCCCAAACCCCGGGACTAGCGGGAGGATCTCCTACAATGAGCAGTTCTTC.

The CDR3 region has the DNA TGTGCCTGGAGTGTAGGTTGGGGGAACACTGAAGCTTTCTTT. Residues: CAWSVGWGNTEAFF. V usage is TRBV30 and J usage is TRBJ1-1; unclear D gene. The CDR3 has 14 residues. Germline V gene data show CDR1 as GTSNPN and CDR2 as SVGIG (reference sequence). Trimming took off 0 bases at V and 1 base at J, with 9 bases between the two ends.

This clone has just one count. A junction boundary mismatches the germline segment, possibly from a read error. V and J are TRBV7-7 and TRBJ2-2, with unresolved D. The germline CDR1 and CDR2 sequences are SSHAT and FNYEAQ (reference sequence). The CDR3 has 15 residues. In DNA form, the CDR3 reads TGTGCTAGCAGCCTCCTCGGGCCAAACACCGGGGAGCTGTTTTTT. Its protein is CASSLLGPNTGELFF.

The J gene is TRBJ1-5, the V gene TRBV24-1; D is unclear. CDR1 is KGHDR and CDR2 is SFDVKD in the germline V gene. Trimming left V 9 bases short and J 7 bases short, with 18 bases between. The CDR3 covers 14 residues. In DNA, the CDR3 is TGTGCCACCTCCCCCGCGGCAGTAGGACAGCCCCAGCATTTT. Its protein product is CATSPAAVGQPQHF.

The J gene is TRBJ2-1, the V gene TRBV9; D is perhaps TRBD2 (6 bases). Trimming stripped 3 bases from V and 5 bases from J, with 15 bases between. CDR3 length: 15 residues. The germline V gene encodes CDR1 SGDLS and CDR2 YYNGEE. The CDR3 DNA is TGTGCCAGCAGCGCATTCGGGACTCTAGACAATGAGCAGTTCTTC. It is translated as CASSAFGTLDNEQFF.